This T cell receptor beta chain was sequenced in a study of somatic mutations in cytotoxic T cells in rheumatoid arthritis. Study-wide context: It was right after diagnosis, before any treatment, that patient blood (approximately 28 ml EDTA) was drawn. Findings and limits, study-wide: For CD8+ T-cell clonality, rheumatoid arthritis patients and age-matched healthy controls did not differ significantly.

This CDR3 has 12 amino acids. Per the germline V gene, CDR1 is MNHEY and CDR2 is SMNVEV (reference sequence). The V gene lost 5 bases and the J gene lost 4 bases, with 9 bases spanning the gap. Repertoires were generated with immunoSEQ multiplex PCR, while TCRdb's copy carries only in-frame clones and drops some. This table has about 30,000 clones, approximately 85% appearing once. Worth noting for this clone: The antigen remains undetermined.

Material for sequencing was CD8+ T cells sorted from blood. The chain has TRBV27 and TRBJ2-7; no firm D call. This TCR was sampled from an adult with rheumatoid arthritis. The CDR3 sequence is CASSPSRYEQYF. The CDR3 nucleotides read TGTGCCAGCAGTCCTAGTCGGTACGAGCAGTACTTC.